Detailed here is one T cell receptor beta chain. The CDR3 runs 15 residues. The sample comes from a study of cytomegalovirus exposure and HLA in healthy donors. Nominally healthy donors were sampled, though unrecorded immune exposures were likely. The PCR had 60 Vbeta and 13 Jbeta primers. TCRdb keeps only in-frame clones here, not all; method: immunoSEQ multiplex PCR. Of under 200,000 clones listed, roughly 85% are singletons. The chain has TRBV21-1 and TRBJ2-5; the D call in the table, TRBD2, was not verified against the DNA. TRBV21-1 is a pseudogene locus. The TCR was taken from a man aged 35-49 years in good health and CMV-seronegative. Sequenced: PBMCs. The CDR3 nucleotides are TGTGCCAGCAGCACGAAGACTAGCGGGAGTGGGACCCAGTACTTC. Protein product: CASSTKTSGSGTQYF.